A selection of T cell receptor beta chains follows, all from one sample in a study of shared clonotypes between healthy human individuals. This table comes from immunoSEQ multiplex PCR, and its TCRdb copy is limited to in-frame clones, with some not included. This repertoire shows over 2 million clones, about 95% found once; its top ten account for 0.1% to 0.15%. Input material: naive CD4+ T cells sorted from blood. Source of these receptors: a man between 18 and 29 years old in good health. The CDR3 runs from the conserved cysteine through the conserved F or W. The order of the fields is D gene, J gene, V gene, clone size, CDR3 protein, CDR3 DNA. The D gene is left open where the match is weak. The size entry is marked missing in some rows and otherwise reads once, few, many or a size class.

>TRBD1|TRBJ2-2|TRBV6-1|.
CASSEGRTGVWSGELFF
TGTGCCAGCAGTGAAGGGAGGACAGGCGTCTGGTCCGGGGAGCTGTTTTTT
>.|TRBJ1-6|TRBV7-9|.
CASSLGTPSSYNSPLHF
TGTGCCAGCAGCTTAGGGACACCGAGCTCCTATAATTCACCCCTCCACTTT
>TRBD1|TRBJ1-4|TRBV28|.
CASSGPGQGKEKLFF
TGTGCCAGCAGTGGGCCGGGACAGGGCAAGGAAAAACTGTTTTTT
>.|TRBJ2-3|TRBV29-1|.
CSVEVGRTDTQYF
TGCAGCGTTGAAGTAGGACGCACAGATACGCAGTATTTT
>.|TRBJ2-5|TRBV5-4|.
CASSTTGQETQYF
TGTGCCAGCAGCACGACAGGCCAAGAGACCCAGTACTTC
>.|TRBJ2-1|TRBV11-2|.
CASSLAGQEQFF
TGTGCCAGCAGCTTAGCAGGACAAGAGCAGTTCTTC
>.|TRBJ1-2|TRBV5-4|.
CASSFWDINYGYTF
TGTGCCAGCAGCTTCTGGGACATCAACTATGGCTACACCTTC
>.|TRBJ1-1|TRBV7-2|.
CASSSAMGQGINAFF
TGTGCCAGCAGCTCCGCCATGGGGCAGGGGATAAACGCTTTCTTT
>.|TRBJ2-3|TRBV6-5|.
CASSYVGDTQYF
TGTGCCAGCAGTTATGTCGGAGATACGCAGTATTTT
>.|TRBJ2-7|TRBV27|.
CASSPPGGQGVYEQYF
TGTGCCAGCAGTCCTCCTGGGGGCCAAGGGGTCTACGAGCAGTACTTC
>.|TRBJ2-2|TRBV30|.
CAWSRIRDTGELFF
TGTGCCTGGAGTCGTATCCGGGACACCGGGGAGCTGTTTTTT
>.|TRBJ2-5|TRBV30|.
CAWSTGTQETQYF
TGTGCCTGGAGTACCGGGACCCAAGAGACCCAGTACTTC
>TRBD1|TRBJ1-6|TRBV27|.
CASSPKAIQGAEMNSPLHF
TGTGCCAGCAGCCCTAAAGCTATCCAGGGGGCTGAAATGAATTCACCCCTCCACTTT
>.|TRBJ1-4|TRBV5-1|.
CASSLGQGHEKLFF
TGCGCCAGCAGCTTGGGCCAGGGGCATGAAAAACTGTTTTTT
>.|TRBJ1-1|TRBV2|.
CASSYVLPEAFF
TGTGCCAGCAGTTATGTCCTGCCTGAAGCTTTCTTT
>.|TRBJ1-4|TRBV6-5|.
CASGRTRVDEKLFF
TGTGCCAGCGGAAGAACCAGGGTCGATGAAAAACTGTTTTTT
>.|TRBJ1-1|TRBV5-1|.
CASRTENTEAFF
TGCGCCAGCAGGACGGAGAACACTGAAGCTTTCTTT
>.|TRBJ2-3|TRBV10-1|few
CASSSPGGAGDTDTQYF
TGCGCCAGCAGTTCCCCAGGGGGAGCGGGGGACACAGATACGCAGTATTTT